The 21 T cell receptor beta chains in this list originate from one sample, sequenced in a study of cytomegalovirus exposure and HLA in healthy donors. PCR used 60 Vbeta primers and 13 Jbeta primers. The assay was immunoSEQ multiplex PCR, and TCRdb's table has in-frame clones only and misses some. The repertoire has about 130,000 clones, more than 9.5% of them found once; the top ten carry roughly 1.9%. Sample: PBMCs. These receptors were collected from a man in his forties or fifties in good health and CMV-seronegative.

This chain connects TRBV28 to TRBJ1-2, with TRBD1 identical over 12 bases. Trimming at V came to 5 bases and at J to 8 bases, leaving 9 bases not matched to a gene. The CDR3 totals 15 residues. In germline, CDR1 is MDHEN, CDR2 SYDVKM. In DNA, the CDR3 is TGTGCCAGCAGTCCTGGGGGGACAGGGGGCAAGGGCTACACCTTC. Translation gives CASSPGGTGGKGYTF.

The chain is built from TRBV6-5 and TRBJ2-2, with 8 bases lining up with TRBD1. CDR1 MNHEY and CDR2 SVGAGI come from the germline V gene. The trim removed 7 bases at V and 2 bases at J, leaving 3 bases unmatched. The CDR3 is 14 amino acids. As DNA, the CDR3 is TGTGCCAGCAAGGGGACAGGAAACACCGGGGAGCTGTTTTTT. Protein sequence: CASKGTGNTGELFF.

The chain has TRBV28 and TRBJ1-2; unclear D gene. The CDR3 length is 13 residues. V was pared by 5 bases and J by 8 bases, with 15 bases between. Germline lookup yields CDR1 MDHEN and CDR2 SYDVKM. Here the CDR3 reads CASSTPGNPGYTF. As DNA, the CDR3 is TGTGCCAGCAGTACGCCGGGAAACCCCGGCTACACCTTC.

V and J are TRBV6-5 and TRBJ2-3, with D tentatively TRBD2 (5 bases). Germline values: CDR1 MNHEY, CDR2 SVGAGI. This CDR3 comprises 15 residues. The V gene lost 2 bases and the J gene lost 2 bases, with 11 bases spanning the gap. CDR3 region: CASSYRGDDTDTQYF. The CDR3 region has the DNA TGTGCCAGCAGTTACCGGGGAGACGACACAGATACGCAGTATTTT.

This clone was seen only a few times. CDR3 DNA sequence: TGTGCCAGCAGCTTTAGTTCTAGCACAGATACGCAGTATTTT. Its translation is CASSFSSSTDTQYF. V usage is TRBV7-2 and J usage is TRBJ2-3; no clear D. Germline V gene data show CDR1 as SGHTA and CDR2 as FQGNSA. Trimming removed 3 bases at V and 0 bases at J, with 7 bases between. CDR3 length: 14 residues.

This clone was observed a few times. DNA for the CDR3: TGTGCCAGCAGCGCCCGACTAGCGGGAGATCACGGGGAGCTGTTTTTT. As protein: CASSARLAGDHGELFF. The rearrangement links TRBV9 to TRBJ2-2, with 12 positions matching TRBD2. With V trimmed by 3 bases and J by 7 bases, 7 bases remained unmatched. CDR1 SGDLS and CDR2 YYNGEE come from the germline V gene. This CDR3 is built from 16 residues.

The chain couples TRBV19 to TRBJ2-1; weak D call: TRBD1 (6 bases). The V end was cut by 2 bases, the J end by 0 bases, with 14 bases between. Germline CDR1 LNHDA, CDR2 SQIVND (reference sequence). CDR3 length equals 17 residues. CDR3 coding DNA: TGTGCCAGTAGTATATCCCTGACAGGAAGCTCCTACAATGAGCAGTTCTTC. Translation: CASSISLTGSSYNEQFF.

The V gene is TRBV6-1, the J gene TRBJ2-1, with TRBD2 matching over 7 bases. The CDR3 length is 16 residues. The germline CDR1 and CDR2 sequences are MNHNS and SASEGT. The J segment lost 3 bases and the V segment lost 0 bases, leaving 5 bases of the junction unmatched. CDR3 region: CASSEALAGDYNEQFF. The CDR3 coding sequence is TGTGCCAGCAGTGAAGCGCTGGCGGGGGACTACAATGAGCAGTTCTTC.

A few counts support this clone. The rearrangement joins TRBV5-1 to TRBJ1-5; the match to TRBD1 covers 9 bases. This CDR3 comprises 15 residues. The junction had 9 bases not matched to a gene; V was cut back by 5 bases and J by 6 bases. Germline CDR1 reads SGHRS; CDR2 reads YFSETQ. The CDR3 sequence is CASRLGQGMGQPQHF. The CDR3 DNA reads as TGCGCCAGCAGATTAGGACAGGGGATGGGTCAGCCCCAGCATTTT.

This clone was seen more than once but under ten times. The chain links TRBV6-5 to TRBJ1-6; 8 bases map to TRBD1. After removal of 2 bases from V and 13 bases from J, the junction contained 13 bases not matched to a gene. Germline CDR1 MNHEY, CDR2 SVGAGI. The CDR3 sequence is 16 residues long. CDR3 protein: CASSYGTGRPVGPLHF. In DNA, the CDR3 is TGTGCCAGCAGTTACGGGACAGGACGACCCGTAGGGCCCCTCCACTTT.

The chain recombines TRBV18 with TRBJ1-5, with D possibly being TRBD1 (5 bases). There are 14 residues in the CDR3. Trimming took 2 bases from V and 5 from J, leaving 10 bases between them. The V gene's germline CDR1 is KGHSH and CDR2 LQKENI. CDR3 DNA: TGTGCCAGCTCACCAAGGCAGGGTGATCAGCCCCAGCATTTT. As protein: CASSPRQGDQPQHF.

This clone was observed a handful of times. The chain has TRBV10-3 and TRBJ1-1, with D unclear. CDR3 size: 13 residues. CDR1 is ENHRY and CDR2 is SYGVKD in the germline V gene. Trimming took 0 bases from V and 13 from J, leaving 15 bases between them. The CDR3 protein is CAISESTGVNGFF. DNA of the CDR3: TGTGCCATCAGTGAGTCGACGGGAGTTAACGGTTTCTTT.

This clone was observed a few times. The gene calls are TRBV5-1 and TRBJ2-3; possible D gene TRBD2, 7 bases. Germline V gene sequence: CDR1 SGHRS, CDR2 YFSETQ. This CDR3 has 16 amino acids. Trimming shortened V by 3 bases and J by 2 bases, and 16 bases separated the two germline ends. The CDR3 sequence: CASSSERGGTTDTQYF. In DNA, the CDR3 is TGCGCCAGCAGCTCGGAAAGGGGGGGCACCACAGATACGCAGTATTTT.

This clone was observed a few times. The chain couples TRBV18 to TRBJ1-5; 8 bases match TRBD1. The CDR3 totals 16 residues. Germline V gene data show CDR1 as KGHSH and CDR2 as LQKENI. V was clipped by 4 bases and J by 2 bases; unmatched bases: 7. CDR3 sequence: CASSRGQGARNQPQHF. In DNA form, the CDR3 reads TGTGCCAGCTCACGGGGCCAGGGGGCACGCAATCAGCCCCAGCATTTT.

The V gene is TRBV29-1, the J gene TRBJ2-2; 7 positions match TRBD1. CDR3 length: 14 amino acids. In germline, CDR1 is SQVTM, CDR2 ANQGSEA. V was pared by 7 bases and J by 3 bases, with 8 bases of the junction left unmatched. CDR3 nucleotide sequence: TGCAGCGCCAAGACAGGGACGGACACCGGGGAGCTGTTTTTT. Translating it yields CSAKTGTDTGELFF.

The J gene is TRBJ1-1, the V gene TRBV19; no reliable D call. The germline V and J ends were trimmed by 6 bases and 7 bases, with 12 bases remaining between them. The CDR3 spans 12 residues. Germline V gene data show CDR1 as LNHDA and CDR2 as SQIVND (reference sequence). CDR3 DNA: TGTGCCAGTAGCCCAACCTGGAGTGAAGCTTTCTTT. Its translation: CASSPTWSEAFF. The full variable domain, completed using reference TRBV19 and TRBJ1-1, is DGGITQSPKYLFRKEGQNVTLSCEQNLNHDAMYWYRQDPGQGLRLIYYSQIVNDFQKGDIAEGYSVSREKKESFPLTVTSAQKNPTAFYLCASSPTWSEAFFGQGTRLTVV.

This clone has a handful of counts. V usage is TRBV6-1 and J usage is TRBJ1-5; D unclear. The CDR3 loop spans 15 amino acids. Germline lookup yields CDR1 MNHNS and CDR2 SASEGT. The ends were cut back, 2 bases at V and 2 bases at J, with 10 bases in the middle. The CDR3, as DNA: TGTGCCAGCAGTGAAATGGAGGCAGGCAATCAGCCCCAGCATTTT. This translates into CASSEMEAGNQPQHF.

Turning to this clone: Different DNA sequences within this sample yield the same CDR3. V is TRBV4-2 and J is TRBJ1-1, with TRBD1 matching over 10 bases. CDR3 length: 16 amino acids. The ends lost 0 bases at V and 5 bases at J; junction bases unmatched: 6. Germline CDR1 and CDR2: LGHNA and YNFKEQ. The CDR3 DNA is TGTGCCAGCAGCCAAGACGCGGGACAGGGGAGGACTGAAGCTTTCTTT. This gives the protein CASSQDAGQGRTEAFF.

CDR3 loop: CASSERGEQFF. In nucleotides, the CDR3 is TGTGCCAGCAGTGAACGAGGTGAGCAGTTCTTC. V usage is TRBV2 and J usage is TRBJ2-1, with D unresolved. Trimming took off 2 bases at V and 9 bases at J, with 5 bases between the two ends. CDR3 length: 11 amino acids. Per the germline V gene, CDR1 is SNHLY and CDR2 is FYNNEI.

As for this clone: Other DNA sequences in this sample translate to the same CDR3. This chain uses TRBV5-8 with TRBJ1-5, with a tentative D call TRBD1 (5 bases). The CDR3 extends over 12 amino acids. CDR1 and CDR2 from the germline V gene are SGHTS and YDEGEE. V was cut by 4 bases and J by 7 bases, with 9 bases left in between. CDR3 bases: TGTGCCAGCAGCCCGCGGGGCCAGCCCCAGCATTTT. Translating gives CASSPRGQPQHF.

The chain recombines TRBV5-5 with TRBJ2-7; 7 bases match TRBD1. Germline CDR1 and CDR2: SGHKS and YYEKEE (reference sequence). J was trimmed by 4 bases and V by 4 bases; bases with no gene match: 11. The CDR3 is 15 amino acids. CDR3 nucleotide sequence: TGTGCCAGCAGCCTGTCTTCCGGGACAGAATACGAGCAGTACTTC. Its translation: CASSLSSGTEYEQYF.